The rows below give T cell receptor beta chains drawn from one sample of a study of cytotoxic CD8 clonotypes in ibrutinib-treated CLL. The assay was immunoSEQ multiplex PCR, and TCRdb's table has in-frame clones only and misses some. The sample shows some 310,000 clones, around four fifths of them seen only once. The specimen was PBMCs, collected before ibrutinib treatment. These receptors were taken from a human donor with chronic lymphocytic leukemia. The CDR3 runs from the conserved cysteine through the conserved F or W. D genes are given only for firm matches. Rows give clone size only sometimes, using once, few, many, or a class for an expanded clone.

.,TRBV4-2,.,TRBJ1-1,CASSQGGAEAFF,TGTGCCAGCAGCCAAGGTGGAGCTGAAGCTTTCTTT
.,TRBV4-3,.,TRBJ2-7,CASSQESETSYEQYF,TGCGCCAGCAGCCAAGAATCGGAAACCTCCTACGAGCAGTACTTC
.,TRBV14,.,TRBJ2-5,CASSQDITGGETQYF,TGTGCCAGCAGCCAAGATATAACGGGTGGGGAGACCCAGTACTTC
.,TRBV15,.,TRBJ1-3,CATSAAPGTHGNTIYF,TGTGCCACCAGCGCAGCGCCCGGGACACACGGAAACACCATATATTTT
.,TRBV14,.,TRBJ2-4,CASSPFQGVLAKNIQYF,TGTGCCAGCAGCCCCTTTCAGGGAGTCCTAGCCAAAAACATTCAGTACTTC
.,TRBV29-1,TRBD2,TRBJ2-1,CSVDRLAGVSEQFF,TGCAGCGTTGATAGACTAGCGGGAGTTAGTGAGCAGTTCTTC
.,TRBV28,TRBD2,TRBJ2-5,CASSSLGAGGETQYF,TGTGCCAGCAGTTCCCTGGGGGCGGGAGGGGAGACCCAGTACTTC
.,TRBV19,TRBD1,TRBJ2-5,CASSISDRVPPETQYF,TGTGCCAGTAGTATATCGGACAGGGTGCCTCCAGAGACCCAGTACTTC
.,TRBV15,.,TRBJ2-7,CATSTSDRPYEQYF,TGTGCCACCAGCACCTCCGACAGACCCTACGAGCAGTACTTC
.,TRBV6-5,.,TRBJ2-3,CASNPDSGIDTQYF,TGTGCCAGCAACCCTGACTCAGGGATAGATACGCAGTATTTT
.,TRBV15,TRBD2,TRBJ2-1,CATSRAAGGPGNEQFF,TGTGCCACCAGCAGAGCAGCGGGAGGGCCAGGCAATGAGCAGTTCTTC
.,TRBV2,TRBD1,TRBJ1-1,CASTLQGQANTEAFF,TGTGCCAGCACCCTACAAGGACAGGCGAACACTGAAGCTTTCTTT
few,TRBV7-9,TRBD2,TRBJ2-7,CASSLGLAGYYEQYF,TGTGCCAGCAGCCTCGGACTAGCGGGATACTACGAGCAGTACTTC
.,TRBV5-1,.,TRBJ2-5,CASSLIPRETQYF,TGCGCCAGCAGCTTGATCCCGAGGGAGACCCAGTACTTC
.,TRBV15,.,TRBJ2-1,CATSRGTAGEQFF,TGTGCCACCAGCAGGGGGACTGCAGGTGAGCAGTTCTTC
.,TRBV27,TRBD2,TRBJ2-1,CASSPWTSGRDNEQFF,TGTGCCAGCAGTCCCTGGACTAGCGGGAGGGACAATGAGCAGTTCTTC
.,TRBV30,.,TRBJ2-7,CAWREPGQFVPYEQYF,TGTGCCTGGAGGGAACCGGGACAATTCGTACCCTACGAGCAGTACTTC
.,TRBV9,.,TRBJ2-7,CASSVGAGNYEQYF,TGTGCCAGCAGCGTAGGCGCAGGGAACTACGAGCAGTACTTC
once,TRBV1,.,TRBJ2-7,CTSSEVHEQYF,TGCACCAGCAGCGAAGTCCACGAGCAGTACTTC
.,TRBV7-8,TRBD1,TRBJ1-4,CASSWGAGGLGEKLFF,TGTGCCAGCAGCTGGGGAGCAGGGGGCTTAGGAGAAAAACTGTTTTTT
.,TRBV5-4,TRBD2,TRBJ2-5,CASSLAGRTSRETQYF,TGTGCCAGCAGCTTGGCGGGGCGGACTAGCCGGGAGACCCAGTACTTC
.,TRBV25-1,.,TRBJ2-1,CASSDSSYNEQFF,TGTGCCAGCAGCGACAGTTCCTACAATGAGCAGTTCTTC
few,TRBV4-2,.,TRBJ1-1,CASTQPGNTEAFF,TGTGCCAGCACCCAACCAGGGAACACTGAAGCTTTCTTT
.,TRBV28,TRBD1,TRBJ1-2,CASPDDRGLSYGYTF,TGTGCCAGCCCAGACGACAGGGGGCTGAGCTATGGCTACACCTTC
.,TRBV6-1,.,TRBJ2-1,CASSERRSYNEQFF,TGTGCCAGCAGTGAACGTCGCTCCTACAATGAGCAGTTCTTC
few,TRBV7-7,.,TRBJ2-2,CASSLEVNTGELFF,TGTGCTAGCAGCTTAGAGGTTAACACCGGGGAGCTGTTTTTT
.,TRBV28,TRBD2,TRBJ2-7,CASSLGLAGGPEQYF,TGTGCCAGCAGTTTAGGACTAGCGGGAGGGCCCGAGCAGTACTTC
.,TRBV19,TRBD1,TRBJ2-7,CASSNRGLEQYF,TGTGCCAGTAGCAACAGGGGCCTCGAGCAGTACTTC
.,TRBV5-1,.,TRBJ2-7,CASSLAQSSYEQYF,TGCGCCAGCAGCTTGGCCCAGAGCTCCTACGAGCAGTACTTC
.,TRBV15,.,TRBJ2-7,CATSRAQRKYF,TGTGCCACCAGCAGAGCCCAGAGAAAGTACTTC
.,TRBV27,TRBD1,TRBJ1-5,CASSGRDRGDQPQHF,TGTGCCAGCAGTGGGCGAGACAGGGGAGATCAGCCCCAGCATTTT
.,TRBV7-3,.,TRBJ1-3,CASSLTSRGAQDGNTIYF,TGTGCCAGCAGCTTAACGTCGCGAGGGGCGCAAGATGGAAACACCATATATTTT
.,TRBV5-6,.,TRBJ1-2,CASSFFQGNYGYTF,TGTGCCAGCAGCTTCTTTCAGGGGAACTATGGCTACACCTTC
.,TRBV5-1,TRBD1,TRBJ2-7,CASSLDRANEQYF,TGCGCCAGCAGCCTGGACAGGGCTAACGAGCAGTACTTC
few,TRBV6-5,TRBD1,TRBJ2-6,CASSYTGGSGANVLTF,TGTGCCAGCAGTTACACAGGGGGCTCTGGGGCCAACGTCCTGACTTTC
.,TRBV5-1,.,TRBJ2-7,CASSLAPYEQYF,TGCGCCAGCAGCTTGGCACCCTACGAGCAGTACTTC
.,TRBV7-6,TRBD1,TRBJ1-1,CASSRDRGNTEAFF,TGTGCCAGCAGCAGAGACAGGGGGAACACTGAAGCTTTCTTT
few,TRBV7-2,.,TRBJ1-4,CASSTRGDYRVGEKLFF,TGTGCCAGCAGCACAAGGGGGGATTACAGGGTGGGCGAAAAACTGTTTTTT
.,TRBV28,TRBD1,TRBJ2-7,CASSRLGQGASYEQYF,TGTGCCAGCAGCCGCCTGGGACAGGGGGCTTCCTACGAGCAGTACTTC
.,TRBV15,.,TRBJ2-1,CATSRDPQGTYNEQFF,TGTGCCACCAGCAGAGATCCCCAGGGAACCTACAATGAGCAGTTCTTC
few,TRBV4-1,TRBD2,TRBJ2-7,CASSQVASGSSYEQYF,TGCGCCAGCAGCCAAGTAGCTAGCGGGAGCTCCTACGAGCAGTACTTC
few,TRBV18,.,TRBJ1-2,CASSPGHGYTF,TGTGCCAGCTCACCAGGTCATGGCTACACCTTC
once,TRBV9,.,TRBJ1-2,CASSVEGRGYTF,TGTGCCAGCAGCGTAGAGGGTCGTGGCTACACCTTC
once,TRBV19,TRBD1,TRBJ1-1,CASRKDRVNTEAFF,TGTGCCAGTAGAAAGGACAGGGTGAACACTGAAGCTTTCTTT
.,TRBV29-1,.,TRBJ1-1,CSVGLSVNTEAFF,TGCAGCGTTGGGTTGTCGGTGAACACTGAAGCTTTCTTT
.,TRBV5-1,.,TRBJ2-1,CASSLVQGLDEQFF,TGCGCCAGCAGCTTGGTTCAGGGTTTGGATGAGCAGTTCTTC
.,TRBV19,.,TRBJ2-2,CASRQGTGGGGELFF,TGTGCCAGTAGACAGGGTACTGGCGGAGGCGGGGAGCTGTTTTTT
.,TRBV6-4,TRBD1,TRBJ2-1,CASSMTGDEQFF,TGTGCCAGCAGTATGACAGGGGATGAGCAGTTCTTC
.,TRBV7-9,TRBD1,TRBJ2-5,CASSLLRGQETQYF,TGTGCCAGCAGCTTACTCAGGGGGCAAGAGACCCAGTACTTC
.,TRBV11-2,.,TRBJ1-2,CASSENRATWRFYTF,TGTGCCAGCAGCGAGAACAGGGCTACGTGGAGATTCTACACCTTC
.,TRBV4-2,.,TRBJ2-6,CASSQDLKSGANVLTF,TGTGCCAGCAGCCAAGATCTCAAATCGGGGGCCAACGTCCTGACTTTC
.,TRBV19,TRBD1,TRBJ1-4,CASSPPGGENEKLFF,TGTGCCAGTAGCCCACCAGGGGGGGAGAATGAAAAACTGTTTTTT
.,TRBV11-2,TRBD2,TRBJ2-3,CASSTREGRDTQYF,TGTGCCAGCAGCACGCGGGAGGGCCGCGATACGCAGTATTTT
.,TRBV28,TRBD1,TRBJ1-1,CASSSTDRGSEAFF,TGTGCCAGCAGTTCGACGGACAGGGGGAGTGAAGCTTTCTTT
.,TRBV5-1,.,TRBJ1-2,CASSFSTANYGYTF,TGCGCCAGCAGCTTCTCGACAGCGAACTATGGCTACACCTTC
.,TRBV11-3,.,TRBJ2-2,CASSGIGVGELFF,TGTGCCAGCAGCGGCATAGGGGTCGGGGAGCTGTTTTTT
.,TRBV15,TRBD2,TRBJ2-3,CATSRDPSGSQYF,TGTGCCACCAGCAGAGATCCTAGCGGGAGTCAGTATTTT
.,TRBV9,.,TRBJ2-7,CASSVGSFNEQYF,TGTGCCAGCAGCGTAGGTAGTTTTAACGAGCAGTACTTC
few,TRBV6-6,.,TRBJ2-3,CASSYSGGTDTQYF,TGTGCCAGCAGTTACTCCGGGGGCACAGATACGCAGTATTTT
.,TRBV16,.,TRBJ2-7,CASSPLQTSPSSYEQYF,TGTGCCAGCAGCCCCCTCCAAACTAGTCCAAGCTCCTACGAGCAGTACTTC